A selection of T cell receptor beta chains follows, all from one sample in a study of blood T cell repertoires in COVID-19. Libraries were prepared by immunoSEQ multiplex PCR; TCRdb keeps only in-frame clonotypes and omits some of them. The sample contains some 200,000 clones, 82% of which appear only once. Specimen: peripheral blood. The origin of the receptors is a human donor with acute or convalescent COVID-19. The donor label of this sample is uncertain. Both conserved end residues are part of each CDR3. The order of the fields is V gene, clone size, D gene, J gene, CDR3 length, CDR3 protein, CDR3 DNA. A D gene is named only where the DNA matches it firmly. For some rows the clone size is stated as once, few or many, or as a class when expanded; others skip it.

TRBV28,NA,TRBD1,TRBJ1-6,18,CASRPDRGGSSYNSPLHF,TGTGCCAGCAGGCCCGACAGGGGAGGCAGCTCCTATAATTCACCCCTCCACTTT
TRBV2,few,TRBD2,TRBJ2-7,14,CASTRLAGGNEQYF,TGTGCCAGCACGCGACTAGCGGGAGGGAACGAGCAGTACTTC
TRBV7-7,NA,NA,TRBJ2-5,18,CASSPARGLRVAPETQYF,TGTGCCAGCAGCCCCGCTAGGGGACTCCGGGTGGCTCCAGAGACCCAGTACTTC
TRBV5-1,few,TRBD2,TRBJ2-1,15,CASSSPGLGSNEQFF,TGCGCCAGCAGCTCCCCGGGACTAGGAAGCAATGAGCAGTTCTTC
TRBV5-6,NA,TRBD2,TRBJ2-1,15,CASRRLADLFNEQFF,TGTGCCAGCAGGCGGCTAGCGGACCTGTTCAATGAGCAGTTCTTC
TRBV28,NA,TRBD2,TRBJ2-1,16,CASSTSGTSGRNEQFF,TGTGCCAGCAGTACCTCCGGGACTAGCGGGAGAAATGAGCAGTTCTTC
TRBV28,NA,NA,TRBJ1-5,13,CASSSGVNQPQHF,TGTGCCAGCAGTTCGGGGGTGAATCAGCCCCAGCATTTT
TRBV6-5,NA,NA,TRBJ1-2,13,CASSQRGGYGYTF,TGTGCCAGCAGTCAAAGGGGCGGATATGGCTACACCTTC
TRBV6-5,NA,NA,TRBJ2-1,16,CASSYSLTGRLGEQFF,TGTGCCAGCAGTTACTCCCTGACAGGGAGGTTGGGTGAGCAGTTCTTC
TRBV5-4,NA,NA,TRBJ2-6,16,CASSLEGSSGANVLTF,TGTGCCAGCAGCTTAGAGGGTAGCTCTGGGGCCAACGTCCTGACTTTC
TRBV7-9,NA,TRBD1,TRBJ1-3,14,CASSLTGSGNTIYF,TGTGCCAGCAGCCTGACAGGGAGTGGAAACACCATATATTTT
TRBV11-2,NA,NA,TRBJ2-7,15,CASSLLGVGSYEQYF,TGTGCCAGCAGCTTATTAGGGGTTGGCTCCTACGAGCAGTACTTC
TRBV2,NA,TRBD2,TRBJ2-1,17,CASSLRGSGSSYNEQFF,TGTGCCAGCAGCCTGAGGGGTAGCGGGAGCTCCTACAATGAGCAGTTCTTC
TRBV27,once,NA,TRBJ2-7,14,CASRQLGRSYEQYF,TGTGCCAGCAGACAACTAGGCCGCTCCTACGAGCAGTACTTC
TRBV7-3,NA,NA,TRBJ1-1,13,CASSKQPKEGAFF,TGTGCCAGCAGCAAACAGCCGAAGGAGGGAGCTTTCTTT
TRBV2,NA,TRBD2,TRBJ2-1,16,CASSFSLAGFGNEQFF,TGTGCCAGCAGTTTCTCACTAGCGGGGTTTGGGAATGAGCAGTTCTTC
TRBV27,NA,NA,TRBJ1-5,12,CASKGSNQPQHF,TGTGCCAGCAAGGGGAGCAATCAGCCCCAGCATTTT
TRBV28,NA,NA,TRBJ1-4,13,CASSGGADEKLFF,TGTGCCAGCAGTGGGGGGGCGGATGAAAAACTGTTTTTT
TRBV6-5,NA,TRBD2,TRBJ2-7,14,CASPPAGEGWEQYF,TGTGCCAGCCCCCCCGCCGGGGAGGGCTGGGAGCAGTACTTC
TRBV9,NA,NA,TRBJ1-5,15,CASSPQGSLGQPQHF,TGTGCCAGCAGCCCCCAAGGGAGTTTAGGTCAGCCCCAGCATTTT